This section outlines one T cell receptor beta chain sequence together with its context. Its specificity is not known. This record belongs to a study of a mutant IDH1 vaccine in newly diagnosed glioma. Study at large: Standard pretreatment was either radiotherapy, temozolomide, or, for most, radiochemotherapy with temozolomide. Study-level points and caveats: It seemed that pseudoprogression was not linked to changes in the top peripheral T cell clonotypes. The vaccine induced immune responses, and these occurred in roughly 93% of patients.

Clones were sequenced by immunoSEQ multiplex PCR, and TCRdb holds only the in-frame ones, with some missing. The repertoire has roughly 32,000 clones, about four fifths of them found once; the top ten carry roughly 7.1%. V lost 6 bases and J lost 5, with 10 bases in between. CDR1 and CDR2 from the germline V gene are DFQATT and SNEGSKA (reference sequence). CDR3 length equals 11 residues. Time point defined: week 35, safety follow-up. Topical imiquimod accompanied each vaccine dose, which consisted of 300 ug of mutant IDH1 20-mer peptide. Vaccination of patients was performed eight times, in weeks 1, 3, 5, 7, 11, 15, 19 and 23.

The chain has TRBV20-1 and TRBJ1-2; D possibly corresponds to TRBD1 (5 bases). This sequence originates from a woman younger than 30 with glioma. The material sequenced was PBMCs, taken from a glioma patient whose treatment included an IDH1 peptide vaccine. Here the CDR3 reads CSADGTYGYTF. For the CDR3, the DNA is TGCAGTGCCGACGGGACGTATGGCTACACCTTC.